This T cell receptor (beta chain) was found in a study of T cells in Graves' hyperthyroidism and ophthalmopathy. Trimming left V 3 bases short and J 5 bases short, with 11 bases between. The CDR3 consists of 14 residues. The V gene's germline CDR1 is SGHVS and CDR2 FQNEAQ. This clonotype was counted ten times or more. Researchers amplified the TCR beta CDR3 regions from RNA transcripts. When the TCR CDR3 underwent first-round RT-PCR, the HTBI primer set was used. TCRdb passed the multiplex PCR reads through MiXCR, listing each CDR3 protein once. The sample yields roughly 380,000 distinct CDR3 sequences, 13% seen once.

This receptor was identified in a man in his thirties or forties with Graves' hyperthyroidism that later progressed to Graves' ophthalmopathy. The rearrangement joins TRBV7-8 to TRBJ1-5, with D possibly being TRBD1 (5 bases). The source material was blood. The DNA for the CDR3 is TGTGCCAGCAGCTTGGGACGGATTCATCAGCCCCAGCATTTT. Its translation: CASSLGRIHQPQHF.